Here is one TCR beta chain with its context. The CDR3 sequence is 14 residues long. Germline assignment: CDR1 SGHRS and CDR2 YFSETQ. V lost 0 bases, J lost 2 bases, and 1 base stayed unmatched. This specimen belongs to a study of cytomegalovirus exposure and HLA in healthy donors. Study-level information: Earlier results showed approximately 110 million unique TCR beta sequences derived from 150 million to 200 million T cells.

Primers included in the PCR were 60 Vbeta and 13 Jbeta primers. The repertoire was sequenced with immunoSEQ multiplex PCR; TCRdb's copy has only in-frame clones and lacks some. The sample carries about 130,000 clones, approximately 69% recorded once. The sample comprised PBMCs. V and J are TRBV5-1 and TRBJ1-2, with 7 bases aligning to TRBD1. The receptor was derived from a man in his forties in good health and CMV-seropositive. The CDR3 DNA follows: TGCGCCAGCAGCTTGGAGGGGGCGAACTATGGCTACACCTTC. As protein: CASSLEGANYGYTF.